This TCR beta chain was identified in a study of T cells in localized non-small cell lung cancer. Using immunoSEQ multiplex PCR, the repertoire was profiled, and TCRdb retains in-frame clones only, with some absent. The sample shows 5,000 to 6,500 clones, roughly 25% of them seen only once. Germline values: CDR1 SGHNT, CDR2 YENEEA. This CDR3 is 14 amino acids long. The V gene lost 0 bases and the J gene lost 6 bases, with 11 bases spanning the gap. Findings and limits, study-wide: Adjacent lung held a median roughly 60 of the top 100 tumor clones. Uninvolved adjacent lung had higher T cell clonality than tumor and all other tissues.

This clone was observed a few times. Its antigen remains unknown. This TCR was recovered from a female donor at least 60 years old with stage I lung adenocarcinoma. The specimen was lung tumor tissue, collected before any cancer treatment. The chain has TRBV11-3 and TRBJ1-2, with D possibly TRBD1 on 5 matching bases. The CDR3 spells CASSLEPRVDGYTF. In nucleotides, the CDR3 is TGTGCCAGCAGCTTAGAACCCAGGGTCGATGGCTACACCTTC.